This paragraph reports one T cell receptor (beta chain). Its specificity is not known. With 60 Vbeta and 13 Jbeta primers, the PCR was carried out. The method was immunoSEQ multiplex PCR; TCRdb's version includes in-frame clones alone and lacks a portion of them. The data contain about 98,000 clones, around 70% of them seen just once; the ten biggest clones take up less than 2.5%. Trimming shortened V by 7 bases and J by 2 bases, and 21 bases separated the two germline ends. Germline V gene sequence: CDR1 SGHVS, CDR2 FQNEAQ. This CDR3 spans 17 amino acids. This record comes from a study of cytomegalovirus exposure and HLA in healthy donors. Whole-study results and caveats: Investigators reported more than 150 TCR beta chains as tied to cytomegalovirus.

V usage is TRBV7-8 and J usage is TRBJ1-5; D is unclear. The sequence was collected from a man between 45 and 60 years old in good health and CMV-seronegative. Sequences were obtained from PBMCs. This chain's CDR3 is CASTSDRKLRRNQPQHF. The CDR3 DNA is TGTGCCAGCACGTCGGATCGTAAACTGCGGCGCAATCAGCCCCAGCATTTT.